This TCR beta chain was retrieved from a study of blood T cells in healthy people across ages. Study-wide results and limits: A greater number of naive CD4+ cells and higher diversity distinguished long-lived donors from aged donors.

About this clonotype itself: Its antigen is unidentified.

A second PCR, run for roughly 6 to 11 cycles, used a sample-barcoded 5' primer plus a J-beta primer mix. TCRdb re-called the 5' RACE reads through MiXCR, storing one row per CDR3 protein. The sample carries roughly 730,000 distinct CDR3 sequences, roughly 56% recorded once. CDR3 length: 14 residues. The J gene is TRBJ1-5, the V gene TRBV21-1; the listed D gene, TRBD1, was not tested against the DNA. TRBV21-1 is a pseudogene locus. The clonotype originates from a man aged 40-55 years in good health. Sequencing input: blood. CDR3 sequence: CASSSFQGYKPQHF. CDR3 DNA sequence: TGTGCCAGCAGCTCTTTTCAGGGTTATAAGCCCCAGCATTTT.